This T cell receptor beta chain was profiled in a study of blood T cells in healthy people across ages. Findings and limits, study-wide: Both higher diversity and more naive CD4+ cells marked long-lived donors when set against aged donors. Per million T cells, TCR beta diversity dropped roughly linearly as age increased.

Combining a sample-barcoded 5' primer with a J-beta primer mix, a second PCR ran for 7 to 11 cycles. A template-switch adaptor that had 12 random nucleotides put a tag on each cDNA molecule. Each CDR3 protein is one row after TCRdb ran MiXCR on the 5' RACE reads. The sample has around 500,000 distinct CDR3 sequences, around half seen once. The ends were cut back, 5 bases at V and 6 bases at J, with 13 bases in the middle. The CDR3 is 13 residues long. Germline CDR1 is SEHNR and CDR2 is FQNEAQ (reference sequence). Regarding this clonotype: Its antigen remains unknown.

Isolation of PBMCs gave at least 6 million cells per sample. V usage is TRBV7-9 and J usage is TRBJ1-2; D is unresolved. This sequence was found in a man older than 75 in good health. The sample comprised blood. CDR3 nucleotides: TGTGCCAGCAGCCCACAGCGGTTCGATGGCTACACCTTC. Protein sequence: CASSPQRFDGYTF. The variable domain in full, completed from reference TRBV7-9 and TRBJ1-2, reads DTGVSQNPRHKITKRGQNVTFRCDPISEHNRLYWYRQTLGQGPEFLTYFQNEAQLEKSRLLSDRFSAERPKGSFSTLEIQRTEQGDSAMYLCASSPQRFDGYTFGSGTRLTVV.